In this sample, the clone carrying this T cell receptor beta chain turned up many times. Its antigen remains unidentified. This sample stems from a study of regulatory T cells in long-lasting Graves disease. Study information: A definition of persistent Graves' disease required over 5 years of antithyroid drugs plus positive TSH receptor antibodies.

To make TCR beta libraries, researchers used iRepertoire HTBI primers and Arm-PCR of CDR3 regions. Via MiXCR, TCRdb re-called the multiplex PCR reads, giving one row per CDR3 protein. This sample has fewer than 400,000 distinct CDR3 sequences, with roughly 20% found just once. Specified time point: persistent/refractory GD, antithyroid drugs over 5 years with positive TRAb. There was RNA extracted from PBMCs, and the TCR library was made from it. The study, taken as a whole, reports: Newly diagnosed patients shared 950 to 1,000 public clonotypes; persistent patients shared under 3,000. Favored gene segments in persistent disease were TRBV28, TRBJ1-2 and TRBJ2-5.

Germline V gene lookup returns CDR1 MDHEN and CDR2 SYDVKM. V gave up 1 base and J gave up 7 bases; unmatched junction bases: 6. The CDR3 runs 14 residues. The origin of this receptor is a female donor with Graves disease. This chain connects TRBV28 to TRBJ2-7, with 8 bases lining up with TRBD1. The input for sequencing was peripheral blood mononuclear cells (PBMCs), taken when the disease was refractory, from a patient treated with antithyroid drugs. As DNA, the CDR3 is TGTGCCAGCAGTTTATTGGGGACAGGTGGAGAGCAGTACTTC. Protein product: CASSLLGTGGEQYF.